These 29 T cell receptor beta chains were all obtained from the same sample, sequenced in a study of T cell clonality in common variable immunodeficiency. The data were produced by immunoSEQ multiplex PCR, yet TCRdb's version contains in-frame clones alone and is incomplete. The specimen gives approximately 37,000 clones without singletons; the ten biggest hold 3.5% to 4.5%. Sequenced input: peripheral blood mononuclear cells. The receptors come from a person aged 18 to 70 in good health.

This clone was seen repeatedly, ten times or more. The read is 3 residues too short to cover the CDR3 end, so that end is filled in from the germline J gene. The chain carries TRBV29-1 and TRBJ2-1; the D is unclear. Trimming shortened V by 6 bases and J by 1 base, and 10 bases separated the two germline ends. The CDR3 runs to 13 residues. Germline V lookup: CDR1 SQVTM, CDR2 ANQGSEA. The CDR3 reads CSVVKASYNEQFF. The covered CDR3 bases are TGCAGCGTCGTAAAGGCATCCTACAATGAG.

This clone was seen many times. CDR3 sequence reads: CASGTGGYYQPQHF. The sequenced CDR3 bases are TGTGCCAGCGGGACAGGGGGCTATTATCAGCCC. The V gene is TRBV7-9, the J gene TRBJ1-5; 12 nucleotides align to TRBD1. The CDR3 end lies 3 residues beyond the end of the read and is filled in from the germline J gene. V gave up 8 bases and J gave up 5 bases; unmatched junction bases: 4. The CDR3 runs to 14 residues. Looked up from germline, CDR1 is SEHNR and CDR2 is FQNEAQ (reference sequence).

This clone occurred a few times. The missing CDR3 end, 3 residues past where the read stops, is filled in from the germline J gene. V usage is TRBV7-2 and J usage is TRBJ2-7; 12 bases are a match to TRBD1. The V and J ends lost 0 bases and 5 bases, in that order; junction bases with no gene match: 5. Germline CDR1 and CDR2: SGHTA and FQGNSA. The CDR3 totals 16 residues. The covered CDR3 bases are TGTGCCAGCAGCTTAGCACCGGGACAGGGGGCCCACGAG. Residues: CASSLAPGQGAHE. The whole CDR3 reads CASSLAPGQGAHEQYF.

This clone was seen more than once but under ten times. The sequence runs out 3 residues before the end of the CDR3; the remainder is reconstructed from the germline J gene. This chain uses TRBV18 with TRBJ1-2; 8 bases match TRBD1. The CDR3 is made up of 16 amino acids. Germline CDR1 reads KGHSH; CDR2 reads LQKENI. The DNA read from the CDR3 is TGTGCCAGCTCACCAGAGCGGGCAGGGGGCCAAGAGACC. This encodes CASSPERAGGQET. The complete CDR3 sequence is CASSPERAGGQETYTF.

This clone was found a few times. The DNA read from the CDR3 is TGTGCCTGGAGCCCCTTTGGGAGGGGGCGGATCGAC. Translated, it gives CAWSPFGRGRID. The whole CDR3 reads CAWSPFGRGRIDYTF. This sequence joins TRBV30 and TRBJ1-2; 7 bases are a match to TRBD1. Read coverage stops 3 residues before the CDR3 terminus; the germline J gene supplies the remainder. In germline, CDR1 is GTSNPN, CDR2 SVGIG (reference sequence). The CDR3 is 15 residues long.

This clone appeared a few times. The read ends 3 residues before the CDR3 terminus; that terminus is restored from the germline J gene. This sequence joins TRBV30 and TRBJ1-2; a weak D match, TRBD1 (5 bases). This CDR3 is built from 12 residues. Germline CDR1 is GTSNPN and CDR2 is SVGIG (reference sequence). The covered CDR3 bases are TGTGCCTGGAGTGTAACCAGGGCTGAC. Encoded protein: CAWSVTRAD. The entire CDR3 sequence reads CAWSVTRADYTF.

This clone was seen at least ten times. Read sequence stops 3 residues before the CDR3 end, and the germline J gene provides the missing end. This chain connects TRBV12-3 or TRBV12-4 to TRBJ1-2; D not resolved. Trimming took 1 base from V and 7 from J, leaving 10 bases between them. The CDR3 runs to 13 residues. CDR3 DNA, as far as it was read: TGTGCCAGCAGTTTAGGAAGGCTCACTGGC. Its translation: CASSLGRLTG. The whole CDR3 protein is CASSLGRLTGYTF.

Partial CDR3 DNA: TGTGCCAGCTCAACCGGGTATGGC. Translated: CASSTGYG. In full, the CDR3 reads CASSTGYGYTF. The V gene is TRBV6-4, the J gene TRBJ1-2; the D is unclear. From the germline J gene comes the end of the CDR3, since the read stops 3 residues before it. Germline CDR1 MRHNA, CDR2 SNTAGT. Trimming removed 8 bases at V and 5 bases at J, with 9 bases between. The CDR3 is 11 residues long.

This clone has ten or more counts. The read ends 3 residues before the CDR3 terminus; that terminus is restored from the germline J gene. The chain couples TRBV2 to TRBJ2-5; unclear D gene. The CDR3 spans 16 residues. With 0 bases removed from V and 5 bases from J, the gap between germline ends came to 16 bases. From germline, CDR1 is SNHLY and CDR2 FYNNEI. The sequenced CDR3 bases are TGTGCCAGCAGTGAAGCGCTTCAGGCGATTGGGGAGACC. The encoded protein is CASSEALQAIGET. The CDR3 as a whole reads CASSEALQAIGETQYF.

Many counts were recorded for this clone. The read comes to an end 3 residues before the CDR3 does, leaving the germline J gene to fill in the end. The V and J genes are TRBV4-1 and TRBJ2-7; tentatively, D is TRBD1 (5 bases). V gave up 2 bases and J gave up 1 base, with 12 bases separating them. Germline assignment: CDR1 MGHRA and CDR2 YSYEKL. This CDR3 is 15 amino acids long. CDR3 sequence reads: CASSQLSGSSYEQYF. The DNA read from the CDR3 is TGCGCCAGCAGCCAACTCTCAGGGTCATCCTACGAG.

This clone showed up just a few times. The CDR3 extends 3 residues past the end of the read, so its final part is completed from the germline J gene. This chain joins TRBV7-6 and TRBJ2-7; 8 bases match TRBD2. Unmatched junction bases numbered 6, after V lost 5 bases and J lost 3 bases. The CDR3 runs to 14 residues. The germline gives CDR1 SGHVS, CDR2 FNYEAQ. Partial CDR3 DNA: TGTGCCAGCAGCCCCCGGGGGGGGTACTACGAG. It specifies CASSPRGGYYE. The full CDR3 reads CASSPRGGYYEQYF. Supplemented by reference TRBV7-6 and TRBJ2-7, the full variable domain reads GAGVSQSPRYKVTKRGQDVALRCDPISGHVSLYWYRQALGQGPEFLTYFNYEAQQDKSGLPNDRFSAERPEGSISTLTIQRTEQRDSAMYRCASSPRGGYYEQYFGPGTRLTVT.

This clone was observed at least ten times. The sequenced CDR3 bases are TGTGCCAGCAGCAAGGGTGGGGGGGCGAACGAG. Its protein product is CASSKGGGANE. The full CDR3 protein is CASSKGGGANEQYF. The chain employs TRBV7-6 and TRBJ2-7; D may be TRBD2 (7 bases). The CDR3 end is not reached by the read, which stops 3 residues before it; the germline J gene fills it in. From germline, CDR1 is SGHVS and CDR2 FNYEAQ. The CDR3 sequence is 14 residues long. Trimming stripped 5 bases from V and 5 bases from J, with 16 bases between.

Many counts were recorded for this clone. The read ends 3 residues before the CDR3 terminus; that terminus is restored from the germline J gene. V gene TRBV20-1 combines with J gene TRBJ2-7; 14 nucleotides line up with TRBD2. V lost 5 bases to trimming and J lost 3 bases; unmatched junction nucleotides: 12. The germline gives CDR1 DFQATT, CDR2 SNEGSKA (reference sequence). The CDR3 loop spans 17 amino acids. CDR3 sequence reads: CSAPGLAGVVGYYEQYF. Incomplete CDR3 DNA: TGCAGTGCTCCGGGACTAGCGGGAGTTGTTGGTTACTACGAG.

There are many counts of this clone. The read ends 3 residues shy of where the CDR3 ends; the end is completed using the germline J gene. The gene calls are TRBV10-3 and TRBJ2-2; 9 nucleotides agree with TRBD2. The CDR3 totals 16 residues. Germline V CDR1 and CDR2: ENHRY, SYGVKD. After removal of 0 bases from V and 4 bases from J, the junction contained 3 bases not matched to a gene. Incomplete CDR3 DNA: TGTGCCATCAGTGAGTCAAGCGGGGGGTTCACCGGGGAG. It codes for CAISESSGGFTGE. The complete CDR3 protein is CAISESSGGFTGELFF.

This clone occurred many times. Read data end 3 residues before the CDR3 end; the end is taken from the germline J gene. The chain uses TRBV20-1 and TRBJ2-7; 12 bases are shared with TRBD2. Germline V gives CDR1 DFQATT, CDR2 SNEGSKA (reference sequence). J gave up 1 base and V 0 bases, and 7 bases lay outside the gene matches. The length of the CDR3 is 17 residues. CDR3 DNA, as far as it was read: TGCAGTGCTAGAGAGCCGGGACTAGCGGGTATATCCTACGAG. Its protein product is CSAREPGLAGISYE. The CDR3 reads in full as CSAREPGLAGISYEQYF.

This clone came up many times. The CDR3 end falls 3 residues outside the read, so it is completed with the germline J gene. The J gene is TRBJ1-2, the V gene TRBV27; TRBD1 is a possible D gene (6 bases). CDR1 is MNHEY and CDR2 is SMNVEV in the germline V gene (reference sequence). The CDR3 spans 16 residues. The germline V and J ends were trimmed by 2 bases and 2 bases, with 15 bases remaining between them. CDR3 loop: CASSLMGAGVNYGYTF. The sequenced CDR3 bases are TGTGCCAGCAGTTTAATGGGGGCAGGGGTGAACTATGGC.

This clone was observed at least ten times. The read comes to an end 3 residues before the CDR3 does, leaving the germline J gene to fill in the end. This chain uses TRBV29-1 with TRBJ1-1; D is uncertain. The germline V and J ends were trimmed by 5 bases and 0 bases, with 7 bases remaining between them. The CDR3 extends over 12 amino acids. Looked up from germline, CDR1 is SQVTM and CDR2 is ANQGSEA. CDR3 DNA, as far as it was read: TGCAGCGTTCGTGGGCTGAACACTGAA. It codes for CSVRGLNTE. The whole CDR3 region reads CSVRGLNTEAFF.

The sample holds many counts of this clone. With the read ending 3 residues before the CDR3 end, the germline J gene is used to fill in that end. V is TRBV18 and J is TRBJ2-7; TRBD2 aligns across 8 bases. Germline V gene lookup returns CDR1 KGHSH and CDR2 LQKENI. The CDR3 loop spans 17 amino acids. J gave up 5 bases and V 0 bases, and 12 bases lay outside the gene matches. The sequenced CDR3 bases are TGTGCCAGCTCACCACCGATCACGAGCGGGAGAGGCAACGAG. It yields the protein CASSPPITSGRGNE. The entire CDR3 sequence reads CASSPPITSGRGNEQYF.

This clone showed up just a few times. The DNA ends 3 residues before the CDR3 does, and the rest of the CDR3 is filled in from the germline J gene. The J gene is TRBJ2-2, the V gene TRBV2, with a possible D match to TRBD1 (6 bases). This CDR3 is 11 amino acids long. The germline CDR1 and CDR2 sequences are SNHLY and FYNNEI. Partial CDR3 DNA: TGTGCCAGCAGTTATACAGGGAAG. As protein: CASSYTGK. The full CDR3 protein is CASSYTGKLFF.

The chain's CDR3 is CASSFYGQAQYF. Partial CDR3 DNA: TGTGCCAGCAGTTTCTATGGACAGGCG. The chain uses TRBV7-2 and TRBJ2-3; TRBD1 aligns across 7 bases. Coverage ceases 3 residues before the CDR3 finishes, and the germline J gene fills in the end. The CDR3 has 12 residues. Looked up from germline, CDR1 is SGHTA and CDR2 is FQGNSA.

The table lists this clone with a few counts. The read comes to an end 3 residues before the CDR3 does, leaving the germline J gene to fill in the end. The J gene is TRBJ2-3, the V gene TRBV7-6; 10 positions agree with TRBD2. The V gene's germline CDR1 is SGHVS and CDR2 FNYEAQ. This CDR3 is 14 amino acids long. This CDR3 is CASSPAGGQETQYF. The covered CDR3 bases are TGTGCCAGCAGCCCAGCGGGAGGGCAAGAGACG.

In its sample, this clone was seen many times. The observed sequence ends 3 residues before the CDR3 terminus, with the missing tail filled in from the germline J gene. J is TRBJ1-6 and V is TRBV5-1, with a tentative D call TRBD1 (6 bases). This CDR3 region has 13 residues. V was trimmed by 3 bases and J by 11 bases, leaving 12 bases between them. CDR1 and CDR2 from the germline V gene are SGHRS and YFSETQ. The CDR3 sequence is CASSSVTGTPLHF. The sequenced CDR3 bases are TGCGCCAGCAGCTCGGTTACAGGGACACCC.

Remarks on this clone: With the read ending 3 residues before the CDR3 end, the germline J gene is used to fill in that end. The chain combines TRBV2 with TRBJ2-2; 7 bases map to TRBD1. CDR1 is SNHLY and CDR2 is FYNNEI in the germline V gene. This CDR3 comprises 14 residues. The CDR3: CARARTGQGSPLFF. The CDR3 DNA, read in part, is TGTGCCAGGGCGAGGACAGGCCAGGGTTCACCG.

This clone was picked up many times. With the read ending 3 residues before the CDR3 end, the germline J gene is used to fill in that end. This chain uses TRBV19 with TRBJ2-2; 8 nucleotides match TRBD1. Germline V gives CDR1 LNHDA, CDR2 SQIVND (reference sequence). This CDR3 is 17 amino acids long. The CDR3 protein is CASSSWTGFATNEKLFF. CDR3 bases read: TGTGCCAGTAGTTCTTGGACAGGGTTCGCAACTAATGAAAAG.

About this clone itself: Read coverage stops 3 residues before the CDR3 terminus; the germline J gene supplies the remainder. V is TRBV11-1 and J is TRBJ2-7; D may be TRBD2 (6 bases). This CDR3 has 15 residues. V dropped 1 base and J dropped 3 bases, with 13 bases sitting between them. Germline V gene sequence: CDR1 SGHAT, CDR2 FQDESV (reference sequence). The sequenced CDR3 bases are TGTGCCAGCAGCTTAGTGCTAGCGAGTCGCTACGAG. This gives the protein CASSLVLASRYE. The full CDR3 protein is CASSLVLASRYEQYF.

This clone was picked up many times. Read sequence stops 3 residues before the CDR3 end, and the germline J gene provides the missing end. This chain joins TRBV10-3 and TRBJ2-1; TRBD2 agrees at 9 bases. Trimming at V came to 6 bases and at J to 3 bases, leaving 3 bases not matched to a gene. The germline gives CDR1 ENHRY, CDR2 SYGVKD. The length of the CDR3 is 14 residues. The DNA read from the CDR3 is TGTGCCATCAGGAGTAGCGGGGGCTACAATGAG. It translates to CAIRSSGGYNE. The complete CDR3 sequence is CAIRSSGGYNEQFF.

This clone was seen repeatedly, ten times or more. The CDR3 end is not reached by the read, which stops 3 residues before it; the germline J gene fills it in. The chain combines TRBV20-1 with TRBJ1-1; D not resolved. The germline CDR1 and CDR2 sequences are DFQATT and SNEGSKA (reference sequence). V was trimmed by 1 base and J by 3 bases, leaving 9 bases between them. The CDR3 has 13 amino acids. Incomplete CDR3 DNA: TGCAGTGCTAGAGTTCGGTCGGACACTGAA. It codes for CSARVRSDTE. The entire CDR3 is CSARVRSDTEAFF.

This clone was detected many times. Coverage ceases 3 residues before the CDR3 finishes, and the germline J gene fills in the end. This chain joins TRBV15 and TRBJ2-5; 10 nucleotides align to TRBD2. The V segment lost 8 bases and the J segment 1 base; nucleotides outside the gene matches: 1. CDR1 and CDR2 (germline): LNHNV, YYDKDF (reference sequence). The CDR3 consists of 13 residues. The DNA read from the CDR3 is TGTGCCACCCGGACTAGCGGCCAAGAGACC. It encodes CATRTSGQET. The whole CDR3 is CATRTSGQETQYF.

This clone has at least ten counts. The sequenced part of the CDR3 DNA is TGCAGTGCTAGACCTCGATTTGGGGGGGCTCGACACGAG. Translating gives CSARPRFGGARHE. The whole CDR3 reads CSARPRFGGARHEQYF. The J gene is TRBJ2-7, the V gene TRBV20-1; a possible D gene is TRBD2 (7 bases). The CDR3 goes on 3 residues after the read ends, and that part is filled in from the germline J gene. The CDR3 covers 16 residues. V lost 2 bases and J 5 bases, leaving 22 bases between the germline ends. Germline V gene sequence: CDR1 DFQATT, CDR2 SNEGSKA (reference sequence).